This T cell receptor beta chain was sequenced during a study of T cell changes during pregnancy in multiple sclerosis. The repertoire was sequenced with immunoSEQ multiplex PCR; TCRdb's copy has only in-frame clones and lacks some. The sample lists tens of thousands of clones; 92% were seen once. The germline V gene has CDR1 SGDLS and CDR2 YYNGEE. CDR3 size: 14 residues. Unmatched junction bases numbered 4, after V lost 1 base and J lost 4 bases. The sequence came from a female donor with multiple sclerosis, enrolled in a pregnancy study. The chain carries TRBV9 and TRBJ2-7; 8 positions agree with TRBD2. The sequenced sample was peripheral blood, obtained before pregnancy. The CDR3 nucleotides are TGTGCCAGCAGCGTATCTACGGGAGGGTACGAGCAGTACTTC. It encodes CASSVSTGGYEQYF. Looking up the rest from reference TRBV9 and TRBJ2-7 gives the full variable domain: DSGVTQTPKHLITATGQRVTLRCSPRSGDLSVYWYQQSLDQGLQFLIQYYNGEERAKGNILERFSAQQFPDLHSELNLSSLELGDSALYFCASSVSTGGYEQYFGPGTRLTVT.